This TCR beta chain originates from a study of blood T cell repertoires in COVID-19. Study-wide context: The United States, Italy and Spain provided the acute and convalescent COVID-19 samples.

The germline CDR1 and CDR2 sequences are MNHEY and SVGAGI. The CDR3 loop spans 16 amino acids. With V trimmed by 0 bases and J by 2 bases, 7 bases remained unmatched. As processed by the authors: Reference gene primer amplification yielded estimated nucleated cell counts. Some clones are missing from TCRdb's copy, which holds only in-frame ones; the method was immunoSEQ multiplex PCR. V and J calls plus clone size are reproduced from that table; the DNA served to infer D and trimming. The sample comprises approximately 160,000 clones, roughly 80% of which are singletons, and 2.5% to 3% rests with the top ten.

The chain employs TRBV6-5 and TRBJ2-7; 7 positions match TRBD2. The sample comprised peripheral blood. This clonotype was obtained from a man between 65 and 79 years old with acute or convalescent COVID-19. The CDR3 loop reads CASSYSFGGETYEQYF. In nucleotides, the CDR3 is TGTGCCAGCAGTTACTCGTTTGGGGGGGAGACCTACGAGCAGTACTTC.